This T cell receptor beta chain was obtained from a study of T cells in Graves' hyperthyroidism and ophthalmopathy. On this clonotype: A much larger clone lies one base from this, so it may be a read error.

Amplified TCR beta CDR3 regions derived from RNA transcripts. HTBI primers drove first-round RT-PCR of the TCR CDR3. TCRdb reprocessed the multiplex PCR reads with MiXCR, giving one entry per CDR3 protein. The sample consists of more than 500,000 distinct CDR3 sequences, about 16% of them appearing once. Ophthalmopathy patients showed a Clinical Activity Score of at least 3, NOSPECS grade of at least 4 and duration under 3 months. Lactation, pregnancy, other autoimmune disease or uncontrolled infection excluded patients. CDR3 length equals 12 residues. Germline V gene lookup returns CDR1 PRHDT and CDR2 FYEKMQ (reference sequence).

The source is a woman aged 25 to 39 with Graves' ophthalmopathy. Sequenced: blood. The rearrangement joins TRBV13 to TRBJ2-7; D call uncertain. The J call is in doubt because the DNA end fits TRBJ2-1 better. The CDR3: CASSSISYEQFF. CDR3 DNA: TGTGCCAGCAGCTCCATCTCTTACGAGCAGTTCTTC.